This T cell receptor beta chain was captured by sequencing in a study of blood T cell repertoires in COVID-19. Trimming cost V 4 bases and J 4 bases, with 17 bases left between them. The germline V gene encodes CDR1 SGHAT and CDR2 FQDESV (reference sequence). This CDR3 spans 15 amino acids. Libraries were prepared by immunoSEQ multiplex PCR; TCRdb keeps only in-frame clonotypes and omits some of them. The top ten hold 9.5% to 12% of the sample, which has 150,000 or so clones, about four fifths seen once. Sequencing was done on a sample of PBMCs or T cells enriched from blood (not recorded which). This clonotype was sampled from a man over 45 who had recovered from COVID-19. V usage is TRBV11-1 and J usage is TRBJ2-7; TRBD1 might be the D (7 bases). DNA of the CDR3: TGTGCCAGCAGCTCTCCTGGAGGGGGCATGTACGAGCAGTACTTC. Translating gives CASSSPGGGMYEQYF.